Shown below are 8 T cell receptor beta chains from a single sample sequenced in a study of regulatory T cells in long-lasting Graves disease. CDR3-region Arm-PCR and iRepertoire HTBI primers produced the TCR beta libraries. TCRdb processed the multiplex PCR reads anew with MiXCR; each CDR3 protein has one entry. The sample yields roughly 360,000 distinct CDR3 sequences, about 23% seen once. Time point described: persistent/refractory GD, antithyroid drugs over 5 years with positive TRAb. Scientists built the TCR library using RNA that was extracted from PBMCs. The sample here was peripheral blood mononuclear cells (PBMCs), taken when the disease was refractory, from a patient treated with antithyroid drugs. The receptors shown here come from a woman between 40 and 55 years old with Graves disease.

The chain is built from TRBV7-8 and TRBJ2-1; 9 nucleotides match TRBD2. This CDR3 contains 14 residues. Germline CDR1 reads SGHVS; CDR2 reads FQNEAQ. Unmatched junction bases numbered 8, after V lost 5 bases and J lost 9 bases. This chain's CDR3 is CASSVGLAQGEQFF. The CDR3 DNA reads TGTGCCAGCAGCGTGGGACTAGCTCAGGGTGAGCAGTTCTTC. The full variable domain, completed using reference TRBV7-8 and TRBJ2-1, is GAGVSQSPRYKVAKRGQDVALRCDPISGHVSLFWYQQALGQGPEFLTYFQNEAQLDKSGLPSDRFFAERPEGSVSTLKIQRTQQEDSAVYLCASSVGLAQGEQFFGPGTRLTVL.

This clonotype was seen ten or more times. The chain is built from TRBV2 and TRBJ2-5; D is undetermined. The CDR3 is made up of 13 amino acids. Germline V gene sequence: CDR1 SNHLY, CDR2 FYNNEI. V shed 3 bases and J shed 2 bases, with 7 bases lying between them. DNA of the CDR3: TGTGCCAGCAGTGACTTAGAACAAGAGACCCAGTACTTC. Translated, it gives CASSDLEQETQYF.

This clonotype was seen a few times. The chain is built from TRBV12-3 or TRBV12-4 and TRBJ1-1; TRBD1 is a possible D gene (5 bases). This CDR3 contains 15 residues. Trimming took off 2 bases at V and 1 base at J, with 11 bases between the two ends. The CDR3 DNA reads as TGTGCCAGCAGTTTACCCCTGACAGAGAACACTGAAGCTTTCTTT. The encoded protein is CASSLPLTENTEAFF.

There are a few counts of this clonotype. The V and J genes are TRBV20-1 and TRBJ2-5, with TRBD2 matching over 11 bases. The V segment lost 2 bases and the J segment 2 bases; nucleotides outside the gene matches: 19. Germline V gives CDR1 DFQATT, CDR2 SNEGSKA (reference sequence). The length of the CDR3 is 20 residues. Written as DNA, the CDR3 is TGCAGTGCTAGACCATCCTGGGTGACTAGCGGGGTGGCCCCTCAAGAGACCCAGTACTTC. This codes for CSARPSWVTSGVAPQETQYF.

This clonotype was observed many times. The chain links TRBV2 to TRBJ1-1; D gene ambiguous. CDR3 length: 16 amino acids. Germline V gene data show CDR1 as SNHLY and CDR2 as FYNNEI. Trimming removed 6 bases from V and 4 bases from J, with 21 bases in between. The CDR3, as DNA: TGTGCCAGCAGGGCATTTCTGCCGGGTGTGGGCACTGAAGCTTTCTTT. Translating it yields CASRAFLPGVGTEAFF.

This clonotype was seen repeatedly, ten times or more. The gene calls are TRBV2 and TRBJ2-7, with D possibly matching TRBD1 (7 bases). Germline CDR1 SNHLY, CDR2 FYNNEI. V was shortened by 4 bases and J by 5 bases, with 21 bases between the two germline ends. The CDR3 is 16 residues long. Here the CDR3 reads CASSVQPGQGGNEQYF. The CDR3 DNA reads as TGTGCCAGCAGTGTACAACCGGGTCAGGGGGGAAACGAGCAGTACTTC.

This clonotype was recorded a few times. This chain links TRBV15 with TRBJ2-6; D gene unclear. The germline V and J ends were trimmed by 0 bases and 2 bases, with 14 bases remaining between them. The CDR3 runs 18 residues. Germline V gives CDR1 LNHNV, CDR2 YYDKDF (reference sequence). The chain's CDR3 is CATSRDKKVPPGANVLTF. The CDR3 region has the DNA TGTGCCACCAGCAGAGATAAAAAGGTACCTCCTGGGGCCAACGTCCTGACTTTC.

This chain connects TRBV20-1 to TRBJ1-1; 10 nucleotides line up with TRBD1. The CDR3 has 13 amino acids. The trim removed 8 bases at V and 1 base at J, leaving 4 bases unmatched. The germline gives CDR1 DFQATT, CDR2 SNEGSKA (reference sequence). CDR3 sequence (DNA): TGCAGTTCATGGACAGGGGGGAACACTGAAGCTTTCTTT. Amino acids: CSSWTGGNTEAFF.